The T cell receptor beta chain described here comes from a study of T-cell reconstitution after alpha-beta-depleted transplantation in children. This CDR3 region has 14 residues. The V end lost 2 bases, the J end lost 2 bases, and 6 bases lay between the germline ends. Using unique molecular identifiers, the investigators prepared the TCRbeta library. TCRdb re-derived calls from the PCR reads in MiXCR, one entry per CDR3 protein. The repertoire holds 150,000 to 200,000 distinct CDR3 sequences, with more than 6.5% as singletons. The material sequenced was PBMCs from the stem cell graft donor, taken from the stem cell graft. This sequence joins TRBV12-3 or TRBV12-4 and TRBJ2-2; D gene ambiguous. The receptor was derived from a human donor who donated a stem cell graft to a child with Wiskott-Aldrich syndrome. In DNA form, the CDR3 reads TGTGCCAGCAGTTTAACACAAAACACCGGGGAGCTGTTTTTT. This translates into CASSLTQNTGELFF.